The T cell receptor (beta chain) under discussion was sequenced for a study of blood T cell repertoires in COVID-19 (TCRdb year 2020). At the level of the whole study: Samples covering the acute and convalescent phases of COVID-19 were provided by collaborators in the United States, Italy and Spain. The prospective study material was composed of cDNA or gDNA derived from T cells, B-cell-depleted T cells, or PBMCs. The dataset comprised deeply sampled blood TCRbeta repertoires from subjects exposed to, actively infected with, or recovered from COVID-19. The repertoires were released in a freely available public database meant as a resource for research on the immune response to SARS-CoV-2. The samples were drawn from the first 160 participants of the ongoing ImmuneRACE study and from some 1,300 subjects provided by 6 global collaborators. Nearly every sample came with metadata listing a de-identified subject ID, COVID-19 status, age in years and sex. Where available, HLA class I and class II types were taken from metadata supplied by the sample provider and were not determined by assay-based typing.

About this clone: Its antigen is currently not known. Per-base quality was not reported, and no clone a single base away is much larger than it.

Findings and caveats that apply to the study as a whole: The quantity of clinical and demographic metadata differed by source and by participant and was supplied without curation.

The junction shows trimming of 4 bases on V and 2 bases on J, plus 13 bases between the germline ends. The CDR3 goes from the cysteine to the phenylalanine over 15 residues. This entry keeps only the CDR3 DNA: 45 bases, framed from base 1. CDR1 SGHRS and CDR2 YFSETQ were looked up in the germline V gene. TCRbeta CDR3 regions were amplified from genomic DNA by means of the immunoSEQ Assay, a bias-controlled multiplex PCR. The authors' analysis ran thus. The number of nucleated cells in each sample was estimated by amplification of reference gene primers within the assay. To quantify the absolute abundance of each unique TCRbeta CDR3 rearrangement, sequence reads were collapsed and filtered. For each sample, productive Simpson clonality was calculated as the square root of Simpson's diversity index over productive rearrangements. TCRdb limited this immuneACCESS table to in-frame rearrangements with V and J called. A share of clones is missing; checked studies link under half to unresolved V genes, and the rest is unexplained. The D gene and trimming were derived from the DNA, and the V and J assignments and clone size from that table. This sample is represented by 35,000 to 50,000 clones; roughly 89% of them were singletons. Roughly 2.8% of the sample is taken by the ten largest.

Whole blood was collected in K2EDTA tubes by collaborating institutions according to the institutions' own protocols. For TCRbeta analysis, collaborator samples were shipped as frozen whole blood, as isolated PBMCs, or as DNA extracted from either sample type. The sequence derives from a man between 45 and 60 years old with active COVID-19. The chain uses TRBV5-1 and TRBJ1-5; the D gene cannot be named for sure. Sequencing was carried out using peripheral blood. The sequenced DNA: TGCGCCAGCAGCCCGGAGGGAGATCGCAATCAGCCCCAGCATTTT. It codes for CASSPEGDRNQPQHF.